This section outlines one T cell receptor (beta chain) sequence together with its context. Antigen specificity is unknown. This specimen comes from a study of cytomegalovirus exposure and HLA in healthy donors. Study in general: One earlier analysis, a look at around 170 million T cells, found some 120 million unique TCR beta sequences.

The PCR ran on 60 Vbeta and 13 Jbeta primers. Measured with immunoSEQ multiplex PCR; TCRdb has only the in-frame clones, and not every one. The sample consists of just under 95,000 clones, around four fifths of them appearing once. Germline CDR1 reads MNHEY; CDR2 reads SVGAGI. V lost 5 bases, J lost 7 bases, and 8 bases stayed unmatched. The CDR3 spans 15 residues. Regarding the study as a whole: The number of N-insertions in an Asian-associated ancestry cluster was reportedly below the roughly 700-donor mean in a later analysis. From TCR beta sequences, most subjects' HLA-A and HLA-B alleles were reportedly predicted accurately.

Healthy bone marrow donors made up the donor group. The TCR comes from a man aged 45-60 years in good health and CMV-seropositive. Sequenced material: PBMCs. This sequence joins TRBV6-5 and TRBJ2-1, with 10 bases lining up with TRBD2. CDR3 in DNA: TGTGCCAGCAGTACCCCTAGCGGGGGTAGGAATGAGCAGTTCTTC. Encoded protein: CASSTPSGGRNEQFF.